This T cell receptor beta chain was recovered during a study of cytomegalovirus exposure and HLA in healthy donors. Whole-study results and caveats: Generally TCR sequences proved uncommon, though certain public TCRs appeared in numerous donors. Overall, approximately 180 TCR beta chains were annotated as cytomegalovirus-associated. The tendency of first-cohort TCR clusters to co-occur in the roughly 120 validation repertoires was identified by a subsequent analysis.

Germline V CDR1 and CDR2: SQVTM, ANQGSEA. The CDR3 consists of 20 residues. Trimming pared 0 bases from V and 3 bases from J, leaving 29 bases between. The assay was immunoSEQ multiplex PCR, and TCRdb's table has in-frame clones only and misses some. This sample carries 150,000 or so clones, 75% to 90% of them seen once, and the ten largest clones take about 9.9%. The sample holds one count of this clone. Its antigen is unidentified. From the approximately 120-subject validation cohort, which was separate from the roughly 630-subject first cohort, the donors were drawn. The source is a young woman in good health and CMV-seropositive. The V call is TRBV29-1, the J call TRBJ1-2, with a weak D call TRBD1 (6 bases). The sample was PBMCs. CDR3 DNA: TGCAGCGTTGAAGACTTCAGGGCGAGACAGGAGCCCCCAGCGTACTATGGCTACACCTTC. It encodes CSVEDFRARQEPPAYYGYTF.